The 3 T cell receptor beta chains below all came from one sample that was sequenced in a study of cytomegalovirus exposure and HLA in healthy donors (dated by TCRdb to about 2017). The library came from the immunoSEQ multiplex PCR assay. For the multiplex PCR, a mixture combining 60 forward primers for TCR Vbeta segments and 13 reverse primers for TCR Jbeta segments was used. TCRdb took this table from immuneACCESS and kept in-frame rearrangements with V and J called. Such tables lack part of the clones; where checked against another copy, unresolved V genes explain under half of the gap, and the rest is unexplained. The table for this sample lists around 230,000 clones; more than 75% of them were counted only once. Roughly 0.22% of the sample is taken by the ten largest. The material sequenced was PBMCs. The origin of the receptors is a girl aged 2-10 years in good health and CMV-seronegative.

The chain carries TRBV9 and TRBJ2-5; possible D gene TRBD2, 5 bases. The V end was cut by 2 bases, the J end by 5 bases, with 16 bases between. CDR3 size: 15 residues. The germline gives CDR1 SGDLS, CDR2 YYNGEE. The CDR3 sequence: CASSVGEFVRETQYF. Here the CDR3 DNA reads TGTGCCAGCAGCGTTGGGGAGTTCGTTCGGGAGACCCAGTACTTC.

This clone was seen a few times. The rearrangement links TRBV2 to TRBJ1-2; TRBD1 matches at 7 bases. The length of the CDR3 is 16 residues. Germline CDR1 is SNHLY and CDR2 is FYNNEI. V gave up 6 bases and J gave up 7 bases; unmatched junction bases: 17. CDR3 protein: CASRIGVQGIEVGYTF. Here the CDR3 DNA reads TGTGCCAGCAGGATTGGGGTACAGGGGATTGAGGTTGGCTACACCTTC. The full variable domain, completed using reference TRBV2 and TRBJ1-2, is EPEVTQTPSHQVTQMGQEVILRCVPISNHLYFYWYRQILGQKVEFLVSFYNNEISEKSEIFDDQFSVERPDGSNFTLKIRSTKLEDSAMYFCASRIGVQGIEVGYTFGSGTRLTVV.

This clone has only a few counts. CDR3 DNA sequence: TGTGCCAGCAGTTACAGCACAGGGGTTCAGCCCCAGCATTTT. Translated, it gives CASSYSTGVQPQHF. The chain links TRBV6-5 to TRBJ1-5, with 7 nucleotides matching TRBD1. This CDR3 contains 14 residues. CDR1 is MNHEY and CDR2 is SVGAGI in the germline V gene. V was pared by 2 bases and J by 6 bases, with 4 bases of the junction left unmatched.